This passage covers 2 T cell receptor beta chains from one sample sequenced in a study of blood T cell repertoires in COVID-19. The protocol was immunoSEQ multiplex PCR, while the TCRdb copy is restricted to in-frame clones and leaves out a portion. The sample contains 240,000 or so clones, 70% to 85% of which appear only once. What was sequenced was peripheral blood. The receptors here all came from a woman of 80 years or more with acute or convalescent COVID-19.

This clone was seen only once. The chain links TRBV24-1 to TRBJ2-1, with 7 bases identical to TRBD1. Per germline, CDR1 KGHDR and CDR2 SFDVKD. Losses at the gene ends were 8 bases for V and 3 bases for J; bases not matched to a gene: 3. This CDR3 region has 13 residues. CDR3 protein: CATNGDSYNEQFF. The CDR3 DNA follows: TGTGCCACCAATGGGGACAGCTACAATGAGCAGTTCTTC.

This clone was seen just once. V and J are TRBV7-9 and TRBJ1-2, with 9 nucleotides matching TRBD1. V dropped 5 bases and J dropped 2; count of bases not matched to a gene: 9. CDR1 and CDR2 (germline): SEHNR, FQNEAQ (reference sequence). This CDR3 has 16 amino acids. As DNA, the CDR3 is TGTGCCAGCAGCGATAGGGGGACAGGGTTAAACTATGGCTACACCTTC. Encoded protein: CASSDRGTGLNYGYTF.